This TCR beta chain comes out of a study of T cell responses to AZD1222 COVID-19 vaccine. Sequencing was performed with immunoSEQ multiplex PCR; in TCRdb, only in-frame clones are kept and a portion is missing. The profile shows more than 95,000 clones, around 89% of them singletons. The origin of this receptor is an adult in good health. The sample consisted of peripheral blood, taken on day 0 of AZD1222 vaccination.

The CDR3 here is CASSEDRVGQPQHF. CDR3 in DNA: TGTGCCAGCAGTGAAGACAGGGTTGGGCAGCCCCAGCATTTT. The rearrangement joins TRBV2 to TRBJ1-5, with TRBD1 as a possible D gene (6 bases). The V end lost 1 base, the J end lost 7 bases, and 11 bases lay between the germline ends. The CDR3 sequence is 14 residues long. The germline V gene has CDR1 SNHLY and CDR2 FYNNEI.